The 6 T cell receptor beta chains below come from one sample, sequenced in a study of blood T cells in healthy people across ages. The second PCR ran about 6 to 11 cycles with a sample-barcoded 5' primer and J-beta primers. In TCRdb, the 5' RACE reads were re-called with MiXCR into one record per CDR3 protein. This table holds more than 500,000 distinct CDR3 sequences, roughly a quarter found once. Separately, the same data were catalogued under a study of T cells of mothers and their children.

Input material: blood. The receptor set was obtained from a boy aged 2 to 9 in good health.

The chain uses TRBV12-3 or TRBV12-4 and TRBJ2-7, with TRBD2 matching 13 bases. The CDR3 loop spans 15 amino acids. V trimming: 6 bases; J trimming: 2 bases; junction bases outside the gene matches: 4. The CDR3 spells CASSFGTSGAYEQYF. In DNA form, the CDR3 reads TGTGCCAGCAGCTTTGGGACTAGCGGGGCCTACGAGCAGTACTTC.

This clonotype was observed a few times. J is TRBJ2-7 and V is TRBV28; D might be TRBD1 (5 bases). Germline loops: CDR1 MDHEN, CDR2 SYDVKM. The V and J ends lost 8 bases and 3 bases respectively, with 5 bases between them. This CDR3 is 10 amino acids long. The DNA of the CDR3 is TGTGCCAGCCAGGGCTACGAGCAGTACTTC. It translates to CASQGYEQYF.

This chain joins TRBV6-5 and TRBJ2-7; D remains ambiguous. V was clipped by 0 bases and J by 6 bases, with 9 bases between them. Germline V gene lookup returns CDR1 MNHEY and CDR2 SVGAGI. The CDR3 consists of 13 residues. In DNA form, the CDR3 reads TGTGCCAGCAGTTACTCGATGGGTGGCGAGCAGTACTTC. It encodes CASSYSMGGEQYF.

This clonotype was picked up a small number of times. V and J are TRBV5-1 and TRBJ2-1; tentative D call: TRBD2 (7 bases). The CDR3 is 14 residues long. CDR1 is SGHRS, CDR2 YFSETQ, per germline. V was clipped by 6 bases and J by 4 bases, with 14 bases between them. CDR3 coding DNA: TGCGCCAGCACCCAGGGAGGGGGGTACAATGAGCAGTTCTTC. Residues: CASTQGGGYNEQFF.

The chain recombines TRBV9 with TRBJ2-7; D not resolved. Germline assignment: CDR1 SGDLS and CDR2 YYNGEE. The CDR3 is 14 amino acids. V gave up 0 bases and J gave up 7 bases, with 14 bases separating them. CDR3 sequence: CASSVGAGLGEQYF. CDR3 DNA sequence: TGTGCCAGCAGCGTAGGGGCCGGGCTGGGAGAGCAGTACTTC.

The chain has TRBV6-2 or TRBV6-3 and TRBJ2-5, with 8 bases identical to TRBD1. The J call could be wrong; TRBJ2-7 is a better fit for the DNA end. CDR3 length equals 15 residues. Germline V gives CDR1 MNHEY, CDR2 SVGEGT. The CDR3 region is CASSTVGTGPYEQYF. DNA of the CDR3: TGTGCCAGCAGCACGGTCGGGACAGGACCCTACGAGCAGTACTTC.